The 19 T cell receptor beta chains below were found in one sample sequenced in a study of T cell clonotyping in hematopoietic cell transplantation (dated by TCRdb to about 2021). Receptor libraries were prepared by the immunoSEQ multiplex PCR assay. TCRdb re-hosts the immuneACCESS table, in-frame sequences only. Its copies lack some clones; in the studies checked, an unresolved V gene accounts for under half of them, and the cause for the rest is not known. A total of approximately 16,000 clones appear in this sample, roughly 90% of them only once. About 2.9% of the sample comes from the top ten. The sequencing sample was made of peripheral blood mononuclear cells. The source of these receptors is a man in his fifties or sixties in good health. Some clones in this sample may be carry-over from other donors' samples.

This clone was observed a few times. The chain couples TRBV20-1 to TRBJ1-2, with D perhaps matching TRBD1 (5 bases). The CDR3 spans 11 residues. Looked up from germline, CDR1 is DFQATT and CDR2 is SNEGSKA (reference sequence). The CDR3 sequence: CRAGTDYGYTF. DNA of the CDR3: TGCAGAGCCGGGACCGACTATGGCTACACCTTC.

The chain employs TRBV27 and TRBJ1-5; D unclear. Germline V lookup: CDR1 MNHEY, CDR2 SMNVEV (reference sequence). Trimming left V 5 bases short and J 4 bases short, with 6 bases between. This CDR3 is 12 amino acids long. The CDR3 is CASSGINQPQHF. CDR3 coding DNA: TGTGCCAGCAGTGGCATAAATCAGCCCCAGCATTTT.

This clone was picked up one time. This chain joins TRBV10-3 and TRBJ1-5; possibly TRBD1 for D (5 bases). The V gene lost 6 bases and the J gene lost 4 bases, with 13 bases spanning the gap. CDR1 is ENHRY and CDR2 is SYGVKD in the germline V gene. The CDR3 is made up of 14 amino acids. The DNA for the CDR3 is TGTGCCATCAGCTCCGGGACGGCGAATCAGCCCCAGCATTTT. Protein product: CAISSGTANQPQHF.

The chain is built from TRBV11-2 and TRBJ2-7; 7 positions match TRBD1. CDR1 is SGHAT, CDR2 FQNNGV, per germline. The CDR3 sequence is 14 residues long. The V segment lost 4 bases and the J segment 3 bases; nucleotides outside the gene matches: 6. The CDR3 region has the DNA TGTGCCAGCAGCTCGCTTCGACAGGGCTACGAGCAGTACTTC. Protein product: CASSSLRQGYEQYF.

The chain employs TRBV19 and TRBJ2-3; 11 bases agree with TRBD2. V lost 5 bases and J lost 1; bases outside the gene matches: 5. The CDR3 has 16 amino acids. Germline V gene data show CDR1 as LNHDA and CDR2 as SQIVND (reference sequence). This chain's CDR3 is CASSPLAGGRTDTQYF. The CDR3 nucleotides read TGTGCCAGTAGTCCTCTAGCGGGGGGACGCACAGATACGCAGTATTTT.

The V gene is TRBV4-3, the J gene TRBJ1-1, with unresolved D. V lost 5 bases and J lost 3, with 10 bases in between. In germline, CDR1 is LGHNA, CDR2 YSLEER. This CDR3 comprises 13 residues. CDR3 sequence reads: CASSYREDTEAFF. In nucleotides, the CDR3 is TGCGCCAGCAGCTATAGGGAGGACACTGAAGCTTTCTTT.

This clone was found a few times. CDR3 coding DNA: TGTGCCAGCAGTTACTCGGGACAGGTAAATCAGCCCCAGCATTTT. This encodes CASSYSGQVNQPQHF. The chain carries TRBV6-5 and TRBJ1-5; the match to TRBD1 covers 8 bases. The CDR3 totals 15 residues. Per the germline V gene, CDR1 is MNHEY and CDR2 is SVGAGI. V shed 0 bases and J 4 bases; nucleotides not matched to a gene: 2.

This clone came up a few times. V gene TRBV11-3 combines with J gene TRBJ2-5, with TRBD1 identical over 8 bases. V shed 1 base, J shed 5 bases, and the junction held 9 bases outside the gene matches. Germline V gene lookup returns CDR1 SGHNT and CDR2 YENEEA. This CDR3 has 16 amino acids. Written as DNA, the CDR3 is TGTGCCAGCAGCTTAGGCGGACAGGGCGGCTGGGAGACCCAGTACTTC. Translated: CASSLGGQGGWETQYF.

The genes are TRBV29-1 and TRBJ2-5; 8 nucleotides line up with TRBD1. This CDR3 spans 12 amino acids. Germline assignment: CDR1 SQVTM and CDR2 ANQGSEA. The J segment lost 2 bases and the V segment lost 6 bases, leaving 2 bases of the junction unmatched. CDR3 coding DNA: TGCAGCGTGGGACAGGTTCAAGAGACCCAGTACTTC. This translates into CSVGQVQETQYF.

V usage is TRBV11-2 and J usage is TRBJ2-5; D may be TRBD1 (6 bases). The CDR3 covers 14 residues. Between the trimmed V and J ends, which lost 1 base and 1 base, there was a span of 7 bases. CDR1 and CDR2 (germline): SGHAT, FQNNGV. The DNA of the CDR3 is TGTGCCAGCAGCTTAGGGACAGTCCAAGAGACCCAGTACTTC. Its protein is CASSLGTVQETQYF.

This chain uses TRBV6-1 with TRBJ1-5, with 9 bases fitting TRBD1. Germline assignment: CDR1 MNHNS and CDR2 SASEGT. This CDR3 has 13 amino acids. Germline trimming cut 4 bases from V and 7 bases from J; bases unmatched to any gene: 2. CDR3 loop: CASSVDRGQPQHF. CDR3 nucleotides: TGTGCCAGCAGTGTTGACAGGGGGCAGCCCCAGCATTTT.

The V call is TRBV28, the J call TRBJ2-1; D is undetermined. The CDR3 totals 15 residues. V was clipped by 5 bases and J by 0 bases, with 11 bases between them. CDR1 and CDR2 from the germline V gene are MDHEN and SYDVKM. CDR3 nucleotides: TGTGCCAGCAGTGTCACACCGATCTCCTACAATGAGCAGTTCTTC. Translated, it gives CASSVTPISYNEQFF.

The chain couples TRBV30 to TRBJ1-2; D uncertain. The CDR3 extends over 13 amino acids. V lost 3 bases and J lost 0, with 8 bases in between. Germline V gives CDR1 GTSNPN, CDR2 SVGIG (reference sequence). CDR3 protein: CAWRQSTNYGYTF. CDR3 bases: TGTGCCTGGAGACAGTCTACTAACTATGGCTACACCTTC.

The J gene is TRBJ2-7, the V gene TRBV2; D is possibly TRBD1 (5 bases). The CDR3 extends over 14 amino acids. V lost 3 bases and J 0 bases, leaving 9 bases between the germline ends. Per the germline V gene, CDR1 is SNHLY and CDR2 is FYNNEI. The CDR3 DNA reads as TGTGCCAGCAGTGACAGACAGCTCTCCTACGAGCAGTACTTC. Protein product: CASSDRQLSYEQYF.

The rearrangement joins TRBV28 to TRBJ1-2; possible D gene TRBD1, 6 bases. Germline assignment: CDR1 MDHEN and CDR2 SYDVKM. V was trimmed by 3 bases and J by 8 bases, leaving 10 bases between them. The CDR3 is 12 amino acids. CDR3 DNA: TGTGCCAGCAGTTTTGGGGGCGGCGGCTACACCTTC. It encodes CASSFGGGGYTF.

The chain recombines TRBV9 with TRBJ2-2, with D uncertain. This CDR3 spans 15 amino acids. CDR1 and CDR2 (germline): SGDLS, YYNGEE. The ends were cut back, 0 bases at V and 0 bases at J, with 6 bases in the middle. The CDR3 DNA sequence: TGTGCCAGCAGCGTAGATGTTACGAACACCGGGGAGCTGTTTTTT. Its protein is CASSVDVTNTGELFF.

The V and J genes are TRBV6-5 and TRBJ2-7; D tentatively fits TRBD1 or TRBD2 (5 bases each). CDR3 size: 14 residues. V was pared by 4 bases and J by 2 bases, with 12 bases between. Germline CDR1 is MNHEY and CDR2 is SVGAGI. As DNA, the CDR3 is TGTGCCAGCAGTTTGCTCCAGGGAGCCTACGAGCAGTACTTC. Residues: CASSLLQGAYEQYF.

The chain links TRBV7-2 to TRBJ2-5; 10 bases match TRBD1. The V gene end was trimmed by 5 bases and the J gene end by 4 bases; junction bases not matched to a gene: 4. This CDR3 is 14 amino acids long. The germline CDR1 and CDR2 sequences are SGHTA and FQGNSA. CDR3 in amino acids: CASSPRDRGETQYF. For the CDR3, the DNA is TGTGCCAGCAGCCCCCGGGACAGGGGAGAGACCCAGTACTTC.

The chain combines TRBV6-1 with TRBJ2-7; perhaps TRBD2 as D (5 bases). Germline assignment: CDR1 MNHNS and CDR2 SASEGT. The CDR3 sequence is 11 residues long. Trimming left V 10 bases short and J 7 bases short, with 14 bases between. In nucleotides, the CDR3 is TGTGCCACAAAAGGAGGTGGAGAGCAGTACTTC. Its protein is CATKGGGEQYF.